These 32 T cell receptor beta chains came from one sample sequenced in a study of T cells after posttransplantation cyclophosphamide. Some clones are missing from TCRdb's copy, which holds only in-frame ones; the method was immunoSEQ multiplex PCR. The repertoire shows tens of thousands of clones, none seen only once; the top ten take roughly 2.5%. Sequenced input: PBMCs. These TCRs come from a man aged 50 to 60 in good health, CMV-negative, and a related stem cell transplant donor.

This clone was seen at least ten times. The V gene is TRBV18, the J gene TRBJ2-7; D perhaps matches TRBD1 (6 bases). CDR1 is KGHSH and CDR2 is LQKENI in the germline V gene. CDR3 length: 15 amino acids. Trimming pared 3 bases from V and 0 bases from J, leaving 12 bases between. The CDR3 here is CASSPSTGNSYEQYF. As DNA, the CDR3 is TGTGCCAGCTCACCCAGTACAGGGAACTCCTACGAGCAGTACTTC.

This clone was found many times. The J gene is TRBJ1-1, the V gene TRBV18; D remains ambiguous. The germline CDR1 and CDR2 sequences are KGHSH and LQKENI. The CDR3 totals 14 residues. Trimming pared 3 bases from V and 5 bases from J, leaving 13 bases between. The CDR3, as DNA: TGTGCCAGCTCACCCCTGAAGGGCGGGACTGAAGCTTTCTTT. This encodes CASSPLKGGTEAFF. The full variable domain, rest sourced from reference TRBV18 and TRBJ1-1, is NAGVMQNPRHLVRRRGQEARLRCSPMKGHSHVYWYRQLPEEGLKFMVYLQKENIIDESGMPKERFSAEFPKEGPSILRIQQVVRGDSAAYFCASSPLKGGTEAFFGQGTRLTVV.

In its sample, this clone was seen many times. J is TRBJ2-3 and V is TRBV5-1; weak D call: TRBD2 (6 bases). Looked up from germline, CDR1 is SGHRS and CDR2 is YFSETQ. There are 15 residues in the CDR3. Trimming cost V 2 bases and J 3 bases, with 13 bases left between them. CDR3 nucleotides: TGCGCCAGCAGCTTACCGACTAGAAATACAGATACGCAGTATTTT. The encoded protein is CASSLPTRNTDTQYF. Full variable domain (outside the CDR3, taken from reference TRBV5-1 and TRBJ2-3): KAGVTQTPRYLIKTRGQQVTLSCSPISGHRSVSWYQQTPGQGLQFLFEYFSETQRNKGNFPGRFSGRQFSNSRSEMNVSTLELGDSALYLCASSLPTRNTDTQYFGPGTRLTVL.

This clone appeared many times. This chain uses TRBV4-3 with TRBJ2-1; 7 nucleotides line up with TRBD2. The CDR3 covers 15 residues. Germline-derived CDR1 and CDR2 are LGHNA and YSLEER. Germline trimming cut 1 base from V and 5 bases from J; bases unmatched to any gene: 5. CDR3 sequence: CASSQGSGLHNEQFF. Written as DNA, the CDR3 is TGCGCCAGCAGCCAAGGTAGCGGGTTACACAATGAGCAGTTCTTC.

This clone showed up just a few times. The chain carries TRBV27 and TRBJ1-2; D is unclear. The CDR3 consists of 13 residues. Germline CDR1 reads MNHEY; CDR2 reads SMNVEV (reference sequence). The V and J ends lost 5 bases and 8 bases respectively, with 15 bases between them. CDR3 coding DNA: TGTGCCAGCAGTCCCCGGGATCCTCGGGGCTACACCTTC. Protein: CASSPRDPRGYTF.

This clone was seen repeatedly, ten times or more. The DNA of the CDR3 is TGTGCCAGCAGCTTAGCAGGGACAGGGAGAGAAAAACTGTTTTTT. Translating gives CASSLAGTGREKLFF. The chain uses TRBV7-2 and TRBJ1-4; 9 bases align to TRBD1. Germline CDR1 is SGHTA and CDR2 is FQGNSA. The CDR3 contains 15 residues. V lost 0 bases to trimming and J lost 8 bases; unmatched junction nucleotides: 4.

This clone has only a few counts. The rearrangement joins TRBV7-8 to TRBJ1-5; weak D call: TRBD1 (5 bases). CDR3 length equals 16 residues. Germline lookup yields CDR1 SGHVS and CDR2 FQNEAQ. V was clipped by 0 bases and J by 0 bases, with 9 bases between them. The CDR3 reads CASSLAGGHSNQPQHF. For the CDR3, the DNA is TGTGCCAGCAGCTTAGCGGGGGGTCATAGCAATCAGCCCCAGCATTTT.

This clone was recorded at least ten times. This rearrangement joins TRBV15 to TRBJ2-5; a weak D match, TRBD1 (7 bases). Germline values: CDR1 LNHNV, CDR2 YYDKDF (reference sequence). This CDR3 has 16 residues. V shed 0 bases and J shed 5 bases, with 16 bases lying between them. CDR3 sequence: CATSREGDRGRETQYF. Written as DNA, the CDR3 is TGTGCCACCAGCAGAGAAGGGGACAGAGGGAGGGAGACCCAGTACTTC. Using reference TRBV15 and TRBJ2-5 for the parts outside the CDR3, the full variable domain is DAMVIQNPRYQVTQFGKPVTLSCSQTLNHNVMYWYQQKSSQAPKLLFHYYDKDFNNEADTPDNFQSRRPNTSFCFLDIRSPGLGDTAMYLCATSREGDRGRETQYFGPGTRLLVL.

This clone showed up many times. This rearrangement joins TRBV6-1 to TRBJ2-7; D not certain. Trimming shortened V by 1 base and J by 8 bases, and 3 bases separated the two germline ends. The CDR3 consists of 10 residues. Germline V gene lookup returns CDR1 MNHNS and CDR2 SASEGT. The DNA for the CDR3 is TGTGCCAGCAGTGAAGGGCAGCAGTACTTC. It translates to CASSEGQQYF.

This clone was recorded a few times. The CDR3 region has the DNA TGTGCCAGCAGCTTGGGCAGCGGGGGGACCACAGATACGCAGTATTTT. Amino acid sequence: CASSLGSGGTTDTQYF. J is TRBJ2-3 and V is TRBV5-4, with 9 bases identical to TRBD2. The V segment lost 0 bases and the J segment 2 bases; nucleotides outside the gene matches: 4. This CDR3 region has 16 residues. Per the germline V gene, CDR1 is SGHNT and CDR2 is YYREEE (reference sequence). Full variable domain (rest looked up from reference TRBV5-4 and TRBJ2-3): ETGVTQSPTHLIKTRGQQVTLRCSSQSGHNTVSWYQQALGQGPQFIFQYYREEENGRGNFPPRFSGLQFPNYSSELNVNALELDDSALYLCASSLGSGGTTDTQYFGPGTRLTVL.

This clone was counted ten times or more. The CDR3 coding sequence is TGTGCCAGCAGCGTAGAGGGGACAGCCTGGAACACCATATATTTT. Its translation is CASSVEGTAWNTIYF. V usage is TRBV9 and J usage is TRBJ1-3, with TRBD1 identical over 7 bases. The V gene end was trimmed by 0 bases and the J gene end by 7 bases; junction bases not matched to a gene: 7. The CDR3 is 15 amino acids. Germline CDR1 reads SGDLS; CDR2 reads YYNGEE.

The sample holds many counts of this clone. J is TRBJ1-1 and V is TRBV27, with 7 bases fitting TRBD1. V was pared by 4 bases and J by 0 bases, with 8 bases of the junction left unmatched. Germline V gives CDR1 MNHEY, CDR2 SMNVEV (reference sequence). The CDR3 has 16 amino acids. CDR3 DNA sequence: TGTGCCAGCAGTTCCTCGACAGGGTGGATGAACACTGAAGCTTTCTTT. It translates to CASSSSTGWMNTEAFF.

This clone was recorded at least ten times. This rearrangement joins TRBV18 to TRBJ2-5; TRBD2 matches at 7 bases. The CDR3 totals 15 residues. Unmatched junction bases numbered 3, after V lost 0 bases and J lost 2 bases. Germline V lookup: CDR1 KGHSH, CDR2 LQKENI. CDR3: CASSPPGGWQETQYF. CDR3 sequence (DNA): TGTGCCAGCTCACCACCGGGGGGGTGGCAAGAGACCCAGTACTTC. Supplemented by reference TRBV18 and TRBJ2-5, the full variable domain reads NAGVMQNPRHLVRRRGQEARLRCSPMKGHSHVYWYRQLPEEGLKFMVYLQKENIIDESGMPKERFSAEFPKEGPSILRIQQVVRGDSAAYFCASSPPGGWQETQYFGPGTRLLVL.

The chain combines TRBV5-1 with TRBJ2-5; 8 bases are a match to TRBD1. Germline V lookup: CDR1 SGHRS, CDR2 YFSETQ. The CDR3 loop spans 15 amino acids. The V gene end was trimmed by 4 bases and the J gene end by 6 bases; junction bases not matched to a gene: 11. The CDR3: CASSAGQGGLKTQYF. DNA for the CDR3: TGCGCCAGCAGCGCTGGACAGGGCGGTTTGAAGACCCAGTACTTC.

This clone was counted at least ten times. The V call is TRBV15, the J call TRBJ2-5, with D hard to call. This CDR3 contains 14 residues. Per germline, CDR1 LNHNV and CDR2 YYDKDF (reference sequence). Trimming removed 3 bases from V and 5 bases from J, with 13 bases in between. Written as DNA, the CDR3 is TGTGCCACCAGCAGGAGCCGAGAGGCGGAGACCCAGTACTTC. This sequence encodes CATSRSREAETQYF.

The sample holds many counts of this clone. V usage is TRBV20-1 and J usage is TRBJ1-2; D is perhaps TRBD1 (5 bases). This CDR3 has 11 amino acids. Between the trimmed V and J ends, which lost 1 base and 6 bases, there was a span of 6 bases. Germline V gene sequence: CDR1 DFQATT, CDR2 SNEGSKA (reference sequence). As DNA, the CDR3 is TGCAGTGCTAGAGTCAGGGATGGCTACACCTTC. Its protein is CSARVRDGYTF.

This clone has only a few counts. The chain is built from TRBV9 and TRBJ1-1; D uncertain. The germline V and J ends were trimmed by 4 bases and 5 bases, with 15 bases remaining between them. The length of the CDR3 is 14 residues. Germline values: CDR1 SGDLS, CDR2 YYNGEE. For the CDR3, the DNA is TGTGCCAGCAGCCCCTCGACGGGTGGGACTGAAGCTTTCTTT. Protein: CASSPSTGGTEAFF.

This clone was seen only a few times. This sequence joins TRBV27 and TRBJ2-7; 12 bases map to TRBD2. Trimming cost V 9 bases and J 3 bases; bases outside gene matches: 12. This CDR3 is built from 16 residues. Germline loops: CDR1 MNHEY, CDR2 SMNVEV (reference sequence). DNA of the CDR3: TGTGCCAGGCAGAGTGGGACTAGCGGGCAGAGCTACGAGCAGTACTTC. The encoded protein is CARQSGTSGQSYEQYF.

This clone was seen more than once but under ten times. CDR3 amino acids: CASSVVRWVSGEETQYF. For the CDR3, the DNA is TGTGCCAGCAGCGTAGTCCGATGGGTTAGCGGGGAAGAGACCCAGTACTTC. V and J are TRBV9 and TRBJ2-5, with 8 nucleotides matching TRBD2. The J segment lost 3 bases and the V segment lost 0 bases, leaving 10 bases of the junction unmatched. The germline CDR1 and CDR2 sequences are SGDLS and YYNGEE. CDR3 size: 17 residues. Looking up the rest from reference TRBV9 and TRBJ2-5 gives the full variable domain: DSGVTQTPKHLITATGQRVTLRCSPRSGDLSVYWYQQSLDQGLQFLIQYYNGEERAKGNILERFSAQQFPDLHSELNLSSLELGDSALYFCASSVVRWVSGEETQYFGPGTRLLVL.

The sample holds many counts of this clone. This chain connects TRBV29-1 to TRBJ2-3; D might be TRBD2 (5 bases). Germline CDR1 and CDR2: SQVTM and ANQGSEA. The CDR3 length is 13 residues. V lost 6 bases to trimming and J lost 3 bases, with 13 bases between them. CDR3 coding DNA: TGCAGCGTCACTAGGGAGAGGACAGATACGCAGTATTTT. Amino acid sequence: CSVTRERTDTQYF.

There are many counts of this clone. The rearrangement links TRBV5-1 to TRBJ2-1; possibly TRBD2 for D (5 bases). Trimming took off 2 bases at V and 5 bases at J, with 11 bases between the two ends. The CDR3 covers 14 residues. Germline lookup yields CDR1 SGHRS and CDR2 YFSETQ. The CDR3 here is CASSFPTTDNEQFF. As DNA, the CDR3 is TGCGCCAGCAGCTTTCCGACTACCGACAATGAGCAGTTCTTC. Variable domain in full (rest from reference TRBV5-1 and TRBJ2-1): KAGVTQTPRYLIKTRGQQVTLSCSPISGHRSVSWYQQTPGQGLQFLFEYFSETQRNKGNFPGRFSGRQFSNSRSEMNVSTLELGDSALYLCASSFPTTDNEQFFGPGTRLTVL.

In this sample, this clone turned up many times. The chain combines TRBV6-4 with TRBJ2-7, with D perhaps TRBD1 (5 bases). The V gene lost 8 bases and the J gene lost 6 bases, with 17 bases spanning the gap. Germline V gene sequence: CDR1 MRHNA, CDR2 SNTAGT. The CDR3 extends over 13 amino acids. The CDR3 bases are TGTGCCAGCCGCCGCGACAGCTCGGGCGAGCAGTACTTC. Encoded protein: CASRRDSSGEQYF.

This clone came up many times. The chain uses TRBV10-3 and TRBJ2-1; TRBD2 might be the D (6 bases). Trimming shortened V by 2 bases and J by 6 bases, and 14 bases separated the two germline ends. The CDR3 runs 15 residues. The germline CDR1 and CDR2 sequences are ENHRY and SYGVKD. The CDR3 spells CAISEILALTNEQFF. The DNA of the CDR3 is TGTGCCATCAGTGAGATACTAGCCCTAACCAATGAGCAGTTCTTC.

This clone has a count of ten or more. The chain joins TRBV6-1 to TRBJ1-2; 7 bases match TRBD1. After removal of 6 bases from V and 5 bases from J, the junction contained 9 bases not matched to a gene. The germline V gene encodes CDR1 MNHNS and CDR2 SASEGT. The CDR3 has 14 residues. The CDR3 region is CASRDRALGYGYTF. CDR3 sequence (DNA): TGTGCCAGCAGAGACAGGGCACTGGGATATGGCTACACCTTC.

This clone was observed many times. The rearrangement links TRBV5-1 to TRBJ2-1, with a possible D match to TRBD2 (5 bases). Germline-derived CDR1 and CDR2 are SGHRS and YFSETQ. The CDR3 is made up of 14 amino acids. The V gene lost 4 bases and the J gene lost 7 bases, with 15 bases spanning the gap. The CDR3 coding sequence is TGCGCCAGCAGCCTAGCTGACCGATGGAATGAGCAGTTCTTC. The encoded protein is CASSLADRWNEQFF.

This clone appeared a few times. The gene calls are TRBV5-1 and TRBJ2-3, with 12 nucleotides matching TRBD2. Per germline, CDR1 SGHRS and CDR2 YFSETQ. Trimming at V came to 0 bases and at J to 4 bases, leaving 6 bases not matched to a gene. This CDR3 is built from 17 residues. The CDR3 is CASSLGLAGGTADTQYF. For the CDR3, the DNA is TGCGCCAGCAGCTTGGGCCTAGCGGGAGGGACCGCAGATACGCAGTATTTT.

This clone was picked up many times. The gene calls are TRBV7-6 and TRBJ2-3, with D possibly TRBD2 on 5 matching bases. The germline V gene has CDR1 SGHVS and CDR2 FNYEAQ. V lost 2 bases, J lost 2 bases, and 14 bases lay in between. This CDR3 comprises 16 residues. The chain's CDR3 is CASSLLGQTNTDTQYF. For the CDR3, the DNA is TGTGCCAGCAGCTTATTAGGCCAGACTAACACAGATACGCAGTATTTT. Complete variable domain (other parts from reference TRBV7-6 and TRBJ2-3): GAGVSQSPRYKVTKRGQDVALRCDPISGHVSLYWYRQALGQGPEFLTYFNYEAQQDKSGLPNDRFSAERPEGSISTLTIQRTEQRDSAMYRCASSLLGQTNTDTQYFGPGTRLTVL.

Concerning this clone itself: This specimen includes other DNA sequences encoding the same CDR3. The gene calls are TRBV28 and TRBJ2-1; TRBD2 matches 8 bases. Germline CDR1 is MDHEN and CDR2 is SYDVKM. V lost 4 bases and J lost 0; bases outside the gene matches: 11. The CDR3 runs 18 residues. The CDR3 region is CASSSARGLVASYNEQFF. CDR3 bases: TGTGCCAGCAGTTCCGCCCGGGGACTAGTAGCCTCCTACAATGAGCAGTTCTTC.

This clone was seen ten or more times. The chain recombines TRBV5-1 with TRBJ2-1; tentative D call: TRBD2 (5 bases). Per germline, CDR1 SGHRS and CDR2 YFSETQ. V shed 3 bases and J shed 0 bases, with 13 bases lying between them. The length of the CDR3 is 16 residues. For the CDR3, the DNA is TGCGCCAGCAGCTCAAAGACGGGGAGCTCCTACAATGAGCAGTTCTTC. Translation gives CASSSKTGSSYNEQFF.

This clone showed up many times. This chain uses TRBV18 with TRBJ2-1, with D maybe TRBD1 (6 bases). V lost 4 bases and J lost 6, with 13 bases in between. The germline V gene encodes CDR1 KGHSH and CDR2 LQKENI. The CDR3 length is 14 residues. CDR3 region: CASSQNQQGNEQFF. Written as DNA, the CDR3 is TGTGCCAGCTCACAGAACCAACAGGGCAATGAGCAGTTCTTC.

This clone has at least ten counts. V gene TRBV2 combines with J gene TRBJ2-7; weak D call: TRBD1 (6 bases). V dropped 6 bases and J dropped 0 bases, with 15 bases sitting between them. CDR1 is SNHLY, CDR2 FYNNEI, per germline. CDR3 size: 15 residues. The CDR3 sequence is CASRVGGVSSYEQYF. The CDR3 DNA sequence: TGTGCCAGCAGGGTTGGGGGCGTGAGCTCCTACGAGCAGTACTTC.

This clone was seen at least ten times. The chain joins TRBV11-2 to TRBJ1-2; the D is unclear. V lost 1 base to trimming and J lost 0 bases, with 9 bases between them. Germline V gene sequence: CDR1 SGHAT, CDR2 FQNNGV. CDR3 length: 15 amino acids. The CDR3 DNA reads TGTGCCAGCAGCTTAGCGGGGAGCCCTAACTATGGCTACACCTTC. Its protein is CASSLAGSPNYGYTF.